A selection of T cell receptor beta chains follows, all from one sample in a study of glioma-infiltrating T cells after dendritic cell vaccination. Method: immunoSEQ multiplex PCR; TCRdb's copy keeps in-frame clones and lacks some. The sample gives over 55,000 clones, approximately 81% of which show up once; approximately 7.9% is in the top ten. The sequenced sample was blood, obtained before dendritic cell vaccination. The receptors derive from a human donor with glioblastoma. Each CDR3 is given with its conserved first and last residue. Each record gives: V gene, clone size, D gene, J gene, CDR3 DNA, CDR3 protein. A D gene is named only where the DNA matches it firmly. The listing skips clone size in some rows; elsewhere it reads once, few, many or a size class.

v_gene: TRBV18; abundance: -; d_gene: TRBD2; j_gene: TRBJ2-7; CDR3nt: TGTGCCAGCTCACCGGGACTAGCGGGGGGGCCAAAAATGGACGAGCAGTACTTC; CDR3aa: CASSPGLAGGPKMDEQYF
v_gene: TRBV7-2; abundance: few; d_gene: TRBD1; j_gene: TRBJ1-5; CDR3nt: TGTGCCAGCAGCCCTACAGGGGGGGAATCTCAGCCCCAGCATTTT; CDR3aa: CASSPTGGESQPQHF
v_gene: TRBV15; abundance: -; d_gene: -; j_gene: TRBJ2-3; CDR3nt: TGTGCCACCAGCAGAGATGGAGGCACAGATACGCAGTATTTT; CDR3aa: CATSRDGGTDTQYF
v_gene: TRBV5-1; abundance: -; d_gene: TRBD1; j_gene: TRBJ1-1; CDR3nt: TGCGCCAGCAGCTCGGGACAGGGAAGAACTGAAGCTTTCTTT; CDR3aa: CASSSGQGRTEAFF
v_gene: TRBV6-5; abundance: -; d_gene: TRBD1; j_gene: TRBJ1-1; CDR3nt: TGTGCCAGCAGTTACCAGGGGGCTAGCACTGAAGCTTTCTTT; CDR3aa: CASSYQGASTEAFF
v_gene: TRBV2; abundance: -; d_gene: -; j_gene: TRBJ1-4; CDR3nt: TGTGCCAGCAACCAACCGGCAACTAATGAAAAACTGTTTTTT; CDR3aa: CASNQPATNEKLFF
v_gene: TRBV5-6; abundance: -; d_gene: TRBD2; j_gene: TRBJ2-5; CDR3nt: TGTGCCAGCAGCTCAACTAGCGGAAAAGAGACCCAGTACTTC; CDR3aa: CASSSTSGKETQYF
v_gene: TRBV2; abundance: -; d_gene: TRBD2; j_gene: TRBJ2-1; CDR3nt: TGTGCCAGCAGTACTAGCGGGGGGGAATACAATGAGCAGTTCTTC; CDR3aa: CASSTSGGEYNEQFF
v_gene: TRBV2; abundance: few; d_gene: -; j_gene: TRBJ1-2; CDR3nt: TGTGCCAGCAGTGAGCGGGCCAGGAGCTATGGCTACACCTTC; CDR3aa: CASSERARSYGYTF
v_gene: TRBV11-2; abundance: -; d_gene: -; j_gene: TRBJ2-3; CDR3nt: TGTGCCACAGCATGGACATCCAGCACAGATACGCAGTATTTT; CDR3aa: CATAWTSSTDTQYF
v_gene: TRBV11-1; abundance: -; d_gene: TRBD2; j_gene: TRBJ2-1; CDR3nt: TGTGCCAGCAGCTTAGGGGCCACGGGGGGGCTCTACAATGAGCAGTTCTTC; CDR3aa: CASSLGATGGLYNEQFF
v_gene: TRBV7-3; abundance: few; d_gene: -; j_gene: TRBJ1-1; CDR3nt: TGTGCCAGCAGCTTTTCAGTCAGTGAAGCTTTCTTT; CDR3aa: CASSFSVSEAFF
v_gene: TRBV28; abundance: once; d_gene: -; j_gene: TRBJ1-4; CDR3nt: TGTGCCAGCAGTTTCGACAGGATGGATGAAAAACTGTTTTTT; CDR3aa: CASSFDRMDEKLFF
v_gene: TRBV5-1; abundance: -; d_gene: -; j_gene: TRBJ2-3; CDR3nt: TGCGCCAGCACCCAGCGAGTCCGCACAGATACGCAGTATTTT; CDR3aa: CASTQRVRTDTQYF
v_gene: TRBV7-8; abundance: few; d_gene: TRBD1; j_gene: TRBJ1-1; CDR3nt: TGTGCCAGCAGCTTCAGGGGGCAGGACACTGAAGCTTTCTTT; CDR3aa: CASSFRGQDTEAFF
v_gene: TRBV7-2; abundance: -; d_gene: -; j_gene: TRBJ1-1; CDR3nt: TGTGCCAGCAGCTTAGAGTCCGCTCGACTAAATATAGCTTTCTTT; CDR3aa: CASSLESARLNIAFF
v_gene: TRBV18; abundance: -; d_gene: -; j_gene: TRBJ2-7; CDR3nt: TGTGCCAGCTCACCGCCGGTACGCTCCTACGAGCAGTACTTC; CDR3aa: CASSPPVRSYEQYF
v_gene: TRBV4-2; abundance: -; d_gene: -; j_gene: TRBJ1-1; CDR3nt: TGTGCCAGCAGCCGAGGGGGTGTCGAAACAAGCGTCACTGAAGCTTTCTTT; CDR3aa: CASSRGGVETSVTEAFF
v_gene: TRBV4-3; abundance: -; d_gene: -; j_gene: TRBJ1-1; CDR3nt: TGCGCCAGCAGCCAAGACAGGAACACTGAAGCTTTCTTT; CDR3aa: CASSQDRNTEAFF
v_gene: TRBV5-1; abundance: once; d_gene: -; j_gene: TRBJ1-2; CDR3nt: TGCGCCAGCAGCTTGACAGGTACTTCGTATGGCTACACCTTC; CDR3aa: CASSLTGTSYGYTF
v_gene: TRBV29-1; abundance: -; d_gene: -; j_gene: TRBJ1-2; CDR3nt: TGCAGCGTTGATATTGAGGGCGGACCTAACTATGGCTACACCTTC; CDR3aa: CSVDIEGGPNYGYTF
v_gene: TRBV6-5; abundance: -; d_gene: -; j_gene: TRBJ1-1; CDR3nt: TGTGCCAGCACTTATGTCCAGGGTACTGAAGCTTTCTTT; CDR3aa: CASTYVQGTEAFF